The 22 T cell receptor beta chains below were found in one sample sequenced in a study of CD8 T cells in ankylosing spondylitis. Regarding the study as a whole: One TCR beta motif, made up of under ten highly homologous variants, appeared characteristic of ankylosing spondylitis blood.

Each CDR3 protein gets one entry after TCRdb re-called the 5' RACE reads with MiXCR. The repertoire holds about 200,000 distinct CDR3 sequences, with 5.5% to 7.5% as singletons. The antigens these receptors bind are not known. Sequenced input: blood, either unsorted or a sorted T cell fraction (not recorded which). The source of these receptors is a male donor with ankylosing spondylitis.

The chain has TRBV2 and TRBJ2-7; D call uncertain. The CDR3 contains 14 residues. Trimming stripped 4 bases from V and 0 bases from J, with 10 bases between. Germline V CDR1 and CDR2: SNHLY, FYNNEI. The CDR3 DNA follows: TGTGCCAGCAGTGGAGACTTCCTCTCCTACGAGCAGTACTTC. It codes for CASSGDFLSYEQYF.

This clonotype was detected only a few times. The chain is built from TRBV28 and TRBJ1-2; D is unresolved. Trimming shortened V by 5 bases and J by 5 bases, and 15 bases separated the two germline ends. This CDR3 region has 14 residues. The V gene's germline CDR1 is MDHEN and CDR2 SYDVKM. The CDR3 is CASSLDPFAYGYTF. In DNA form, the CDR3 reads TGTGCCAGCAGTCTTGACCCCTTCGCTTATGGCTACACCTTC.

The table lists this clonotype with many counts. V and J are TRBV19 and TRBJ1-1; the D gene is possibly TRBD1 (6 bases). Germline loops: CDR1 LNHDA, CDR2 SQIVND (reference sequence). The CDR3 sequence is 14 residues long. V was pared by 9 bases and J by 6 bases, with 20 bases between. CDR3 in DNA: TGTGCCAGCCATCCCGGGACAAAGGTAGCTGAAGCTTTCTTT. Translated, it gives CASHPGTKVAEAFF.

The chain has TRBV6-2 or TRBV6-3 and TRBJ1-5; possibly TRBD1 for D (6 bases). CDR3 length: 14 residues. Trimming shortened V by 8 bases and J by 4 bases, and 15 bases separated the two germline ends. Per germline, CDR1 MNHEY and CDR2 SVGEGT. The CDR3: CASALGAPNQPQHF. The DNA for the CDR3 is TGTGCCAGCGCATTGGGGGCCCCTAATCAGCCCCAGCATTTT.

This clonotype came up many times. This chain joins TRBV29-1 and TRBJ2-1; TRBD2 matches at 8 bases. CDR1 is SQVTM, CDR2 ANQGSEA, per germline. Trimming at V came to 6 bases and at J to 0 bases, leaving 4 bases not matched to a gene. The CDR3 spans 14 residues. This chain's CDR3 is CSVDGRVSYNEQFF. The CDR3 nucleotides are TGCAGCGTGGACGGGAGGGTCTCCTACAATGAGCAGTTCTTC.

This clonotype was seen many times. The J gene is TRBJ2-4, the V gene TRBV27; D not certain. Germline CDR1 and CDR2: MNHEY and SMNVEV (reference sequence). V was pared by 5 bases and J by 0 bases, with 20 bases between. This CDR3 spans 18 amino acids. The CDR3 coding sequence is TGTGCCAGCAGTCCCGGGCCCCCCGGTTTACTAGCCAAAAACATTCAGTACTTC. This gives the protein CASSPGPPGLLAKNIQYF.

This clonotype was seen at least ten times. This chain connects TRBV7-2 to TRBJ2-1; D is undetermined. CDR3 length: 15 residues. The germline gives CDR1 SGHTA, CDR2 FQGNSA. V was clipped by 3 bases and J by 2 bases, with 11 bases between them. Here the CDR3 reads CASSFLRVAYNEQFF. The CDR3 bases are TGTGCCAGCAGCTTTCTAAGGGTCGCCTACAATGAGCAGTTCTTC.

The chain links TRBV19 to TRBJ2-2; D ambiguous. The V gene's germline CDR1 is LNHDA and CDR2 SQIVND (reference sequence). V lost 2 bases to trimming and J lost 7 bases, with 8 bases between them. CDR3 length: 13 amino acids. In DNA, the CDR3 is TGTGCCAGTAGTATAATGGTGAACGGGGAGCTGTTTTTT. This sequence encodes CASSIMVNGELFF.

This clonotype was detected many times. The chain employs TRBV5-4 and TRBJ2-5; D call uncertain. Germline CDR1 is SGHNT and CDR2 is YYREEE (reference sequence). Trimming removed 5 bases from V and 3 bases from J, with 11 bases in between. The CDR3 is 13 residues long. The CDR3 sequence: CASRPGLKETQYF. CDR3 DNA sequence: TGTGCCAGCAGACCGGGCCTCAAAGAGACCCAGTACTTC. The variable domain in full, completed from reference TRBV5-4 and TRBJ2-5, reads ETGVTQSPTHLIKTRGQQVTLRCSSQSGHNTVSWYQQALGQGPQFIFQYYREEENGRGNFPPRFSGLQFPNYSSELNVNALELDDSALYLCASRPGLKETQYFGPGTRLLVL.

Ten or more counts support this clonotype. The V gene is TRBV4-3, the J gene TRBJ2-1, with D maybe TRBD2 (6 bases). Trimming removed 0 bases at V and 3 bases at J, with 15 bases between. This CDR3 has 17 amino acids. Germline CDR1 LGHNA, CDR2 YSLEER. Here the CDR3 DNA reads TGCGCCAGCAGCCAAGAAATTGAGGACGGGGGCTACAATGAGCAGTTCTTC. As protein: CASSQEIEDGGYNEQFF.

The chain employs TRBV7-2 and TRBJ2-1; 16 positions agree with TRBD2. Looked up from germline, CDR1 is SGHTA and CDR2 is FQGNSA. This CDR3 has 17 residues. The V gene end was trimmed by 5 bases and the J gene end by 7 bases; junction bases not matched to a gene: 8. CDR3: CASSGGTSGRALNEQFF. CDR3 coding DNA: TGTGCCAGCAGCGGTGGGACTAGCGGGAGGGCCCTGAATGAGCAGTTCTTC.

This clonotype came up a few times. The chain carries TRBV7-9 and TRBJ2-2, with D unresolved. The CDR3 extends over 16 amino acids. CDR1 and CDR2 from the germline V gene are SEHNR and FQNEAQ (reference sequence). V dropped 1 base and J dropped 1 base, with 10 bases sitting between them. CDR3 loop: CASSLGALGNTGELFF. CDR3 coding DNA: TGTGCCAGCAGCTTAGGGGCTCTAGGGAACACCGGGGAGCTGTTTTTT.

This clonotype has a count of ten or more. V usage is TRBV5-1 and J usage is TRBJ2-1, with a weak D call TRBD1 (6 bases). Germline V gene data show CDR1 as SGHRS and CDR2 as YFSETQ. This CDR3 comprises 15 residues. The germline V and J ends were trimmed by 0 bases and 8 bases, with 15 bases remaining between them. The CDR3 sequence is CASSLGEGERDEQFF. Written as DNA, the CDR3 is TGCGCCAGCAGCTTGGGTGAGGGGGAACGGGATGAGCAGTTCTTC.

This clonotype has only a few counts. The chain links TRBV7-8 to TRBJ1-1; no firm D call. The germline V gene encodes CDR1 SGHVS and CDR2 FQNEAQ. V lost 1 base and J 4 bases, leaving 16 bases between the germline ends. The CDR3 has 16 amino acids. CDR3 sequence reads: CASSLDGLAGITEAFF. The CDR3 bases are TGTGCCAGCAGCTTAGACGGCCTAGCGGGAATCACTGAAGCTTTCTTT. The full variable domain, completed using reference TRBV7-8 and TRBJ1-1, is GAGVSQSPRYKVAKRGQDVALRCDPISGHVSLFWYQQALGQGPEFLTYFQNEAQLDKSGLPSDRFFAERPEGSVSTLKIQRTQQEDSAVYLCASSLDGLAGITEAFFGQGTRLTVV.

This clonotype was recorded many times. The chain recombines TRBV5-1 with TRBJ1-1, with 7 bases matching TRBD1. The CDR3 consists of 14 residues. J lost 1 base, V lost 2 bases, and 2 bases had no gene match. Germline CDR1 and CDR2: SGHRS and YFSETQ. The CDR3 loop is CASSFRGANTEAFF. The DNA of the CDR3 is TGCGCCAGCAGCTTCAGGGGGGCGAACACTGAAGCTTTCTTT.

The chain joins TRBV12-3 or TRBV12-4 to TRBJ2-4; a possible D gene is TRBD1 (6 bases). Between the trimmed V and J ends, which lost 7 bases and 2 bases, there was a span of 9 bases. This CDR3 has 13 residues. CDR3 sequence reads: CASTQGSKNIQYF. The DNA of the CDR3 is TGTGCCAGCACGCAGGGGTCCAAAAACATTCAGTACTTC.

This clonotype was counted ten times or more. The rearrangement uses TRBV7-9 and TRBJ1-4, with 7 bases lining up with TRBD1. The CDR3 loop spans 14 amino acids. Germline V gene lookup returns CDR1 SEHNR and CDR2 FQNEAQ (reference sequence). Trimming at V came to 7 bases and at J to 4 bases, leaving 6 bases not matched to a gene. CDR3 sequence (DNA): TGTGCCAGCACCCCACAGGGGCTTAATGAAAAACTGTTTTTT. This gives the protein CASTPQGLNEKLFF.

This chain links TRBV28 with TRBJ2-2; no definite D call. Germline lookup yields CDR1 MDHEN and CDR2 SYDVKM. The CDR3 length is 14 residues. Trimming took 6 bases from V and 4 from J, leaving 12 bases between them. The CDR3 DNA follows: TGTGCCAGCAGCCCCTGGACGGGCACCGGGGAGCTGTTTTTT. This sequence encodes CASSPWTGTGELFF.

This clonotype came up many times. The chain has TRBV4-1 and TRBJ1-5; maybe TRBD1 (5 bases). This CDR3 has 15 residues. Germline V lookup: CDR1 MGHRA, CDR2 YSYEKL. V lost 2 bases, J lost 5 bases, and 13 bases lay in between. As DNA, the CDR3 is TGCGCCAGCAGCCAAACCGGCGAGGGGTATCAGCCCCAGCATTTT. Protein sequence: CASSQTGEGYQPQHF.

This clonotype showed up many times. The chain has TRBV6-5 and TRBJ1-1, with a tentative D call TRBD1 (6 bases). With 6 bases removed from V and 7 bases from J, the gap between germline ends came to 12 bases. Germline V gene sequence: CDR1 MNHEY, CDR2 SVGAGI. The CDR3 length is 12 residues. The CDR3 DNA follows: TGTGCCAGCAGCCCCGACAGGTTTGAAGCTTTCTTT. Its translation is CASSPDRFEAFF.

This clonotype was detected ten times or more. V usage is TRBV4-3 and J usage is TRBJ1-1; 11 nucleotides line up with TRBD1. The CDR3 runs 20 residues. Trimming cost V 1 base and J 0 bases; bases outside gene matches: 13. Per germline, CDR1 LGHNA and CDR2 YSLEER. The CDR3 DNA sequence: TGCGCCAGCAGCCAAGGAGGGATCGGACAGGGGGCGACCGTGAACACTGAAGCTTTCTTT. Amino acids: CASSQGGIGQGATVNTEAFF.

Many counts were recorded for this clonotype. This chain links TRBV19 with TRBJ2-1; 8 nucleotides agree with TRBD2. The CDR3 is 15 residues long. J was trimmed by 1 base and V by 6 bases; bases with no gene match: 5. Per the germline V gene, CDR1 is LNHDA and CDR2 is SQIVND (reference sequence). The CDR3 loop is CASRLAGPSYNEQFF. The CDR3 DNA sequence: TGTGCCAGTAGGCTAGCGGGTCCTTCCTACAATGAGCAGTTCTTC.